This T cell receptor (beta chain) was sequenced in a study of regulatory T cells in long-lasting Graves disease. The V gene's germline CDR1 is GTSNPN and CDR2 SVGIG (reference sequence). CDR3 length: 14 residues. The sample's time point: newly diagnosed GD, antithyroid drugs for less than 3 months. PBMCs provided the RNA from which the TCR library was made. Study observations and caveats: It was possible that the small sample size reduced accuracy. Favored gene segments in persistent disease were TRBV28, TRBJ1-2 and TRBJ2-5.

Through Arm-PCR of CDR3 regions and iRepertoire HTBI primers, TCR beta libraries were built. Each CDR3 protein is one row after TCRdb ran MiXCR on the multiplex PCR reads. The data contain roughly 420,000 distinct CDR3 sequences, about a sixth of them singletons. Concerning this clonotype: What it recognizes is unknown. A much larger clone differs from this one at a single base, so this may be a read error.

The same data also went into a second study, on T cells in Graves' hyperthyroidism and ophthalmopathy. From that paper: An absence of ophthalmopathy progression within 18 months meant stable Graves' hyperthyroidism. The HTBI set primed first-round TCR CDR3 RT-PCR.

The sequence came from a woman under 30 with Graves disease. The input for sequencing was peripheral blood mononuclear cells (PBMCs), taken at new diagnosis, from a patient treated with antithyroid drugs. V usage is TRBV30 and J usage is TRBJ2-1; 7 bases match TRBD2. As DNA, the CDR3 is TGTGCCTCGAGTTGGAGCGGGGTATACAATGAGCAGTTCTTC. This sequence encodes CASSWSGVYNEQFF.